These 29 T cell receptor beta chains share one sample of origin, sequenced in a study of human T cells and chemical hapten exposure. Time point meaning: pre-sensitization, week 0. Treatment defined: therapeutic diphenylcyclopropenone sensitization with weekly scalp DPC. Each CDR3 protein gets one entry after TCRdb re-called the RACE reads with MiXCR. This sample has roughly 81,000 distinct CDR3 sequences, with roughly 8.5% found just once. Source: whole blood, taken in connection with sensitization to the hapten diphenylcyclopropenone (DPC). Receptor source: a man in his forties with alopecia areata. Some clones in this sample may be carry-over from other donors' samples.

In its sample, this clonotype was seen many times. This chain uses TRBV29-1 with TRBJ2-3; D may correspond to TRBD1 or TRBD2 (5 bases each). Germline CDR1 SQVTM, CDR2 ANQGSEA. V lost 2 bases and J 10 bases, leaving 10 bases between the germline ends. This CDR3 region has 11 residues. The CDR3 nucleotides are TGCAGCGTTGAAAAGGGGACCCCGCAGTATTTT. Its protein product is CSVEKGTPQYF.

Ten or more counts support this clonotype. J is TRBJ1-6 and V is TRBV10-3, with a possible D match to TRBD1 (6 bases). The V end lost 7 bases, the J end lost 10 bases, and 14 bases lay between the germline ends. The CDR3 loop spans 13 amino acids. CDR1 and CDR2 from the germline V gene are ENHRY and SYGVKD. CDR3 nucleotides: TGTGCCATCACACCTCAGGGGAGCTCACCCCTCCACTTT. As protein: CAITPQGSSPLHF.

Remarks on this clonotype: This may be a read error, as it is one base from a much larger clone. This chain joins TRBV20-1 and TRBJ1-5; no definite D call. The CDR3 contains 14 residues. Germline assignment: CDR1 DFQATT and CDR2 SNEGSKA (reference sequence). V gave up 5 bases and J gave up 4 bases, with 15 bases separating them. Here the CDR3 DNA reads TGCAGTGCTGAATCGGTGTGGGTTAATCAGCCCCAGCATTTT. It codes for CSAESVWVNQPQHF.

This clonotype came up a few times. This sequence joins TRBV19 and TRBJ1-4; TRBD1 aligns across 11 bases. CDR1 and CDR2 (germline): LNHDA, SQIVND (reference sequence). V trimming: 4 bases; J trimming: 4 bases; junction bases outside the gene matches: 5. The CDR3 totals 16 residues. The CDR3 sequence: CASSTGQGAGNEKLFF. In nucleotides, the CDR3 is TGTGCCAGTAGTACCGGACAGGGGGCGGGTAATGAAAAACTGTTTTTT.

This clonotype was observed at least ten times. The chain uses TRBV20-1 and TRBJ1-2, with D perhaps matching TRBD1 (5 bases). Germline values: CDR1 DFQATT, CDR2 SNEGSKA (reference sequence). This CDR3 has 12 residues. The CDR3, as DNA: TGCAGCCCAGGGCAAGGGGCGGGAGGCTACACCTTC. Protein product: CSPGQGAGGYTF.

This clonotype was observed at least ten times. The chain links TRBV7-9 to TRBJ2-1, with a tentative D call TRBD2 (5 bases). The V gene lost 7 bases and the J gene lost 0 bases, with 13 bases spanning the gap. Germline V gives CDR1 SEHNR, CDR2 FQNEAQ (reference sequence). The CDR3 loop spans 15 amino acids. The CDR3 spells CASTSPGDSYNEQFF. The CDR3 bases are TGTGCCAGCACCTCCCCCGGGGACTCCTACAATGAGCAGTTCTTC.

Ten or more counts support this clonotype. The rearrangement uses TRBV6-6 and TRBJ2-6; D remains unclear. Trimming removed 6 bases from V and 4 bases from J, with 10 bases in between. CDR1 MNHNY and CDR2 SVGAGI come from the germline V gene (reference sequence). The CDR3 has 14 residues. The CDR3 region has the DNA TGTGCCAGCAGCACCACAGCCGGGGCCAACGTCCTGACTTTC. It translates to CASSTTAGANVLTF.

This clonotype occurred many times. The V call is TRBV29-1, the J call TRBJ2-3; TRBD2 matches at 9 bases. V trimming: 3 bases; J trimming: 6 bases; junction bases outside the gene matches: 4. The V gene's germline CDR1 is SQVTM and CDR2 ANQGSEA. The CDR3 is 13 amino acids. Here the CDR3 reads CSVDPLAGDTQYF. Here the CDR3 DNA reads TGCAGCGTTGATCCCCTAGCGGGGGATACGCAGTATTTT.

V and J are TRBV27 and TRBJ1-1; D gene uncertain. Germline V gene data show CDR1 as MNHEY and CDR2 as SMNVEV (reference sequence). V was clipped by 5 bases and J by 5 bases, with 15 bases between them. The CDR3 consists of 14 residues. The CDR3 nucleotides are TGTGCCAGCAGTCCCCTCGTCCTCGGGACTGAAGCTTTCTTT. Translating it yields CASSPLVLGTEAFF.

J is TRBJ2-7 and V is TRBV11-3, with D perhaps matching TRBD1 (5 bases). This CDR3 contains 14 residues. V dropped 5 bases and J dropped 1 base, with 12 bases sitting between them. From germline, CDR1 is SGHNT and CDR2 YENEEA. CDR3 region: CASSVWGSSYEQYV. The CDR3 DNA is TGTGCCAGCAGCGTATGGGGCAGTTCCTACGAGCAGTACGTC.

This clonotype was recorded at least ten times. V is TRBV6-2 or TRBV6-3 and J is TRBJ2-2; D is unresolved. The ends were cut back, 6 bases at V and 0 bases at J, with 2 bases in the middle. Germline CDR1 MNHEY, CDR2 SVGEGT. This CDR3 comprises 12 residues. In nucleotides, the CDR3 is TGTGCCAGCAGCCCGAACACCGGGGAGCTGTTTTTT. This encodes CASSPNTGELFF.

The table lists this clonotype with a few counts. CDR3 in DNA: TGCAGTGCTTTCTCTAGCGGGAGGGCCATCGAGCAGTACTTC. It encodes CSAFSSGRAIEQYF. The chain carries TRBV20-1 and TRBJ2-7; 12 bases match TRBD2. V lost 5 bases to trimming and J lost 6 bases; unmatched junction nucleotides: 8. Germline V gives CDR1 DFQATT, CDR2 SNEGSKA (reference sequence). This CDR3 is 14 amino acids long.

The chain has TRBV9 and TRBJ2-3; D unresolved. The CDR3 has 16 residues. The V end was cut by 5 bases, the J end by 1 base, with 17 bases between. Germline CDR1 reads SGDLS; CDR2 reads YYNGEE. The CDR3 coding sequence is TGTGCCAGCAGTGGGCCCGTGGGCGCGGGCACAGATACGCAGTATTTT. Its translation is CASSGPVGAGTDTQYF.

This clonotype has ten or more counts. The rearrangement links TRBV5-1 to TRBJ1-1, with D uncertain. V was clipped by 4 bases and J by 1 base, with 8 bases between them. The CDR3 is 13 residues long. CDR1 and CDR2 from the germline V gene are SGHRS and YFSETQ. The DNA of the CDR3 is TGCGCCAGCAGCCTGACCCAGAACACTGAAGCTTTCTTT. As protein: CASSLTQNTEAFF.

In its sample, this clonotype was seen a few times. The J gene is TRBJ2-7, the V gene TRBV20-1, with D perhaps matching TRBD2 (6 bases). Germline V CDR1 and CDR2: DFQATT, SNEGSKA (reference sequence). The CDR3 totals 15 residues. The V gene lost 4 bases and the J gene lost 3 bases, with 19 bases spanning the gap. The CDR3 protein is CSATTPTRRSYEQYF. The CDR3 bases are TGCAGTGCTACTACTCCGACTAGGCGAAGCTACGAGCAGTACTTC.

This clonotype was seen ten or more times. The chain uses TRBV28 and TRBJ1-5; TRBD1 is a possible D gene (6 bases). Trimming stripped 3 bases from V and 5 bases from J, with 8 bases between. The CDR3 loop spans 13 amino acids. Germline V gene data show CDR1 as MDHEN and CDR2 as SYDVKM. The CDR3 protein is CASSFRGDQPQHF. The CDR3 DNA sequence: TGTGCCAGCAGTTTCAGGGGCGATCAGCCCCAGCATTTT.

This rearrangement joins TRBV4-2 to TRBJ1-5, with D possibly TRBD1 on 6 matching bases. The CDR3 has 16 residues. CDR1 is LGHNA and CDR2 is YNFKEQ in the germline V gene. The V gene lost 0 bases and the J gene lost 1 base, with 10 bases spanning the gap. The CDR3 here is CASSQDVGGSNQPQHF. The CDR3 bases are TGTGCCAGCAGCCAAGATGTTGGGGGCAGCAATCAGCCCCAGCATTTT.

This clonotype has ten or more counts. This chain links TRBV27 with TRBJ2-3; 11 bases map to TRBD2. The CDR3 is made up of 16 amino acids. Looked up from germline, CDR1 is MNHEY and CDR2 is SMNVEV (reference sequence). V shed 2 bases, J shed 3 bases, and the junction held 4 bases outside the gene matches. In DNA, the CDR3 is TGTGCCAGCAGTTTACTTCTAGCGGGAGGAACAGATACGCAGTATTTT. This sequence encodes CASSLLLAGGTDTQYF.

This clonotype was seen more than once but under ten times. V and J are TRBV6-6 and TRBJ1-1, with D perhaps matching TRBD1 (6 bases). The V end lost 5 bases, the J end lost 1 base, and 20 bases lay between the germline ends. The CDR3 runs 17 residues. Germline loops: CDR1 MNHNY, CDR2 SVGAGI (reference sequence). CDR3 residues: CASSPTQPQGANTEAFF. CDR3 in DNA: TGTGCCAGCAGTCCGACCCAGCCACAGGGCGCGAACACTGAAGCTTTCTTT.

J is TRBJ1-5 and V is TRBV7-2; possibly TRBD1 for D (5 bases). CDR3 length: 15 amino acids. The V gene lost 2 bases and the J gene lost 1 base, with 9 bases spanning the gap. From germline, CDR1 is SGHTA and CDR2 FQGNSA. The CDR3 loop reads CASSLLKGSNQPQHF. CDR3 sequence (DNA): TGTGCCAGCAGCTTACTAAAGGGGAGCAATCAGCCCCAGCATTTT.

The CDR3 nucleotides are TGTGCCAGCACCCTAGACCTGACACCTCACTATGGCTACACCTTC. Translation gives CASTLDLTPHYGYTF. The rearrangement uses TRBV28 and TRBJ1-2; D gene ambiguous. There are 15 residues in the CDR3. Germline V gene data show CDR1 as MDHEN and CDR2 as SYDVKM. Trimming removed 7 bases from V and 3 bases from J, with 18 bases in between.

This clonotype was counted ten times or more. The J gene is TRBJ1-5, the V gene TRBV5-1; TRBD1 agrees at 8 bases. J was trimmed by 5 bases and V by 0 bases; bases with no gene match: 4. The CDR3 is 15 residues long. CDR1 SGHRS and CDR2 YFSETQ come from the germline V gene. In nucleotides, the CDR3 is TGCGCCAGCAGCTTGGAACCAGGGGGCGATCAGCCCCAGCATTTT. This sequence encodes CASSLEPGGDQPQHF.

The sample holds many counts of this clonotype. The chain uses TRBV6-2 or TRBV6-3 and TRBJ2-3, with TRBD2 matching over 8 bases. Germline V CDR1 and CDR2: MNHEY, SVGEGT. With V trimmed by 6 bases and J by 0 bases, 8 bases remained unmatched. The CDR3 runs to 16 residues. Here the CDR3 reads CASSLVAGSSTDTQYF. CDR3 in DNA: TGTGCCAGCAGCCTTGTAGCGGGATCTAGCACAGATACGCAGTATTTT.

The chain is built from TRBV7-2 and TRBJ2-7; 9 bases fit TRBD1. Germline V gene lookup returns CDR1 SGHTA and CDR2 FQGNSA. There are 13 residues in the CDR3. CDR3 in DNA: TGTGCCAGCAGCTCTACTCCGGGACAGGGCGTAACCGTC. Its translation is CASSSTPGQGVTV.

This clonotype was observed many times. The chain links TRBV12-3 or TRBV12-4 to TRBJ2-3; 8 bases are a match to TRBD2. The CDR3 sequence is 16 residues long. Trimming cost V 6 bases and J 1 base; bases outside gene matches: 9. CDR3 DNA: TGTGCCAGCAGCCCTAAAACGACTAGCGGCACAGATACGCAGTATTTT. Translation gives CASSPKTTSGTDTQYF.

The J gene is TRBJ2-1, the V gene TRBV23-1; D remains unclear. Being an ORF, TRBV23-1 has a function that is uncertain. This CDR3 comprises 17 residues. V was cut by 4 bases and J by 7 bases, with 23 bases left in between. CDR3 DNA: TGCGCCAGCAGTCGACAACACTCGGGCCCTCCAAGGAATGAGCAGTTCTTC. This translates into CASSRQHSGPPRNEQFF.

The table lists this clonotype with a few counts. The J gene is TRBJ1-1, the V gene TRBV2; possible D gene TRBD1, 6 bases. The CDR3 loop spans 12 amino acids. Germline V CDR1 and CDR2: SNHLY, FYNNEI. V gave up 9 bases and J gave up 1 base, with 9 bases separating them. The CDR3 nucleotides are TGTGCCAGTGGGGGCCAGAACACTGAAGCTTTCTTT. Protein product: CASGGQNTEAFF.

This chain joins TRBV29-1 and TRBJ2-3; TRBD1 is a possible D gene (6 bases). The V end lost 4 bases, the J end lost 0 bases, and 11 bases lay between the germline ends. Germline CDR1 reads SQVTM; CDR2 reads ANQGSEA. The CDR3 is made up of 14 amino acids. CDR3 DNA: TGCAGCGTTGGGACAGATTCTAGCACAGATACGCAGTATTTT. Its protein is CSVGTDSSTDTQYF.

About this clonotype: A much larger clone differs by one base, so this may be a read error. The chain recombines TRBV7-8 with TRBJ1-5, with 7 bases matching TRBD1. The J segment lost 3 bases and the V segment lost 5 bases, leaving 16 bases of the junction unmatched. This CDR3 has 18 amino acids. Per germline, CDR1 SGHVS and CDR2 FQNEAQ. CDR3 sequence reads: CASSPKLSPGTDNQPQHF. CDR3 in DNA: TGTGCCAGCAGCCCGAAATTATCACCCGGGACAGACAATCAGCCCCAGCATTTT. Full variable domain (rest looked up from reference TRBV7-8 and TRBJ1-5): GAGVSQSPRYKVAKRGQDVALRCDPISGHVSLFWYQQALGQGPEFLTYFQNEAQLDKSGLPSDRFFAERPEGSVSTLKIQRTQQEDSAVYLCASSPKLSPGTDNQPQHFGDGTRLSIL.